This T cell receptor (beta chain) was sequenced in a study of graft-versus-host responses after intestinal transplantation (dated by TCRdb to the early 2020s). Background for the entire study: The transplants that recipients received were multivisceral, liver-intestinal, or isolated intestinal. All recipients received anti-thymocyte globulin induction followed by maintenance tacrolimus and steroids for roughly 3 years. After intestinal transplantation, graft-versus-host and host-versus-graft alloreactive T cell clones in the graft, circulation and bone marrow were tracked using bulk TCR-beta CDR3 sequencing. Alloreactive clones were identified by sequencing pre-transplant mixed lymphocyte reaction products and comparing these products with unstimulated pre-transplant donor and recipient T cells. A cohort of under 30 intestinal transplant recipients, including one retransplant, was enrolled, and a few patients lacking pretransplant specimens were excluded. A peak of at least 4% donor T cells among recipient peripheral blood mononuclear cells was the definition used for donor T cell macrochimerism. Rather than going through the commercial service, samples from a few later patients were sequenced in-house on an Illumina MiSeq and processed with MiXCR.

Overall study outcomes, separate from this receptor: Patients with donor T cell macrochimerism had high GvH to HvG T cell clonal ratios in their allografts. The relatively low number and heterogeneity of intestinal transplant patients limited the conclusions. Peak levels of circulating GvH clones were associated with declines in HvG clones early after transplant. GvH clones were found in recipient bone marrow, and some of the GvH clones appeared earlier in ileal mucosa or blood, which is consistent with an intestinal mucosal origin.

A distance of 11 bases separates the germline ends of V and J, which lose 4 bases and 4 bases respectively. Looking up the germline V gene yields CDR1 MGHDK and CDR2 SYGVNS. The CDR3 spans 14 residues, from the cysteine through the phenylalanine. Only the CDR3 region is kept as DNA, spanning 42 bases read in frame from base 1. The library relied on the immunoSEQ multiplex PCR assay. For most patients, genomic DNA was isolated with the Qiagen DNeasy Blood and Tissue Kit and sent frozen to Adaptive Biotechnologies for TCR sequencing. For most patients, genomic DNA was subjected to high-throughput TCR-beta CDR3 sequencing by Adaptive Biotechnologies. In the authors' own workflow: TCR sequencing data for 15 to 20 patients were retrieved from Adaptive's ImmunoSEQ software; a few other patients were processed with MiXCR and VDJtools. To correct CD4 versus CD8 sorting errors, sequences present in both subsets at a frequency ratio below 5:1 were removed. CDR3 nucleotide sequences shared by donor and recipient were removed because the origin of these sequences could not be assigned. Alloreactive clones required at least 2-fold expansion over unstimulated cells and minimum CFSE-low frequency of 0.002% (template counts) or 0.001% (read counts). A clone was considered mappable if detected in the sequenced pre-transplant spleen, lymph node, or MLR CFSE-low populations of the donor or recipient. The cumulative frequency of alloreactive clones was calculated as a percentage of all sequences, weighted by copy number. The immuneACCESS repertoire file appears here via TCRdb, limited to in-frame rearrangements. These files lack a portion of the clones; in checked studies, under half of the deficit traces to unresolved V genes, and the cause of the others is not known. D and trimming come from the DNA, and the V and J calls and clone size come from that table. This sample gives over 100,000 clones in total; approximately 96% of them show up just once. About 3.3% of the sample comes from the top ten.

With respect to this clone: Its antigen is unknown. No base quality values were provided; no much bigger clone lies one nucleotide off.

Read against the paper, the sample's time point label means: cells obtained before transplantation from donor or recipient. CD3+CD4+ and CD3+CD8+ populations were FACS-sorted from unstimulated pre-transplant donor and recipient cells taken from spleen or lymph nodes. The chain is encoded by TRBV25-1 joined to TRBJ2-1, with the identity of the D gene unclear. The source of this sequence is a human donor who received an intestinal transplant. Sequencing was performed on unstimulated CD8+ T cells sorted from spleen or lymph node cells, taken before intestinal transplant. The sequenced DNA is TGTGCCAGCAGTGGGATGACTGGTTACAATGAGCAGTTCTTC. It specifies CASSGMTGYNEQFF. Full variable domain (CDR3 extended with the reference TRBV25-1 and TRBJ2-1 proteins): EADIYQTPRYLVIGTGKKITLECSQTMGHDKMYWYQQDPGMELHLIHYSYGVNSTEKGDLSSESTVSRIRTEHFPLTLESARPSHTSQYLCASSGMTGYNEQFFGPGTRLTVL.